These T cell receptor beta chains were read from a single sample in a study of control samples from healthy donors and cancer patients. TCRdb's table, derived via immunoSEQ multiplex PCR, lists solely in-frame clones and lacks some. Of approximately 74,000 clones in the sample, about 94% were seen once. The sequenced sample consisted of blood. These receptor sequences come from a woman younger than 45 in good health. The CDR3 runs from the conserved cysteine through the conserved F or W. The size field is filled for only some rows; it gives once, few, many or a size class.

.	TRBV20-1	TRBJ1-1	10	CSATVLEAFF
.	TRBV6-5	TRBJ2-1	13	CASYRVSGNEQFF
.	TRBV9	TRBJ1-2	12	CASSTQGLGYTF
.	TRBV19	TRBJ1-1	14	CASSIGQKNTEAFF
.	TRBV20-1	TRBJ2-7	11	CSARDGYEQYF
.	TRBV5-6	TRBJ1-2	13	CASSLKGARGYTF
.	TRBV7-2	TRBJ1-1	13	CASRDGVNTEAFF
.	TRBV2	TRBJ1-2	13	CASSDRGPYGYTF
.	TRBV7-8	TRBJ2-1	10	CASSHNEQFF
.	TRBV6-5	TRBJ1-1	15	CASSYGGGANTEAFF
.	TRBV3-1/TRBV3-2	TRBJ1-4	15	CASSLTGGAGEKLFF
.	TRBV2	TRBJ2-7	12	CASAEASYEQYF
.	TRBV6-1	TRBJ1-2	13	CASSELIGAGYTF
.	TRBV19	TRBJ2-2	16	CASSRPVRGGTGELFF
.	TRBV6-6	TRBJ2-1	13	CASSFTTGNEQFF
.	TRBV30	TRBJ1-2	14	CAWSYGRAQNGYTF
.	TRBV19	TRBJ1-1	14	CASSIPRGNTEAFF
.	TRBV28	TRBJ2-5	22	CASSLTPHPTGQTDDIQETQYF
.	TRBV11-2	TRBJ1-2	16	CASSLPVVTGGFGYTF
.	TRBV18	TRBJ1-6	16	CASSPFEGQRFTEVSF
.	TRBV5-4	TRBJ2-5	14	CASASGLVQETQYF
.	TRBV3-1/TRBV3-2	TRBJ1-6	15	CASSQNPGGRSPLHF
few	TRBV19	TRBJ1-1	15	CASSYQSTRGTEAFF
.	TRBV6-6	TRBJ1-1	14	CASSLGTPNTEAFF
.	TRBV25-1	TRBJ1-3	13	CASSVRSGNTIYF
.	TRBV28	TRBJ2-7	14	CARWGGAISYEQYF
.	TRBV5-1	TRBJ1-1	16	CASSLEGLGVGTEAFF
.	TRBV2	TRBJ1-6	14	CASSDRTTNSPLHF
.	TRBV11-2	TRBJ2-5	16	CASSLLGGTSGETQYF
once	TRBV19	TRBJ2-2	15	CASSIGGLATGELFF
.	TRBV6-6	TRBJ1-5	14	CASSYGTANQPQHF
.	TRBV6-4	TRBJ1-1	14	CASSDSEQGAEAFF
.	TRBV19	TRBJ2-2	13	CASSKVDTGELFF
.	TRBV5-5	TRBJ2-2	14	CASSPDVNTGELFF
.	TRBV30	TRBJ1-6	14	CAWKFKTAGSPLHF
.	TRBV27	TRBJ1-1	14	CASSLSQSLTEAFF
.	TRBV2	TRBJ1-4	15	CASRSGGTSNEKLFF
.	TRBV6-5	TRBJ1-2	13	CASSPDRGYGYTF